This TCR beta chain was retrieved from a study of early T cells in non-severe SARS-CoV-2 infection. This clonotype has a count of ten or more. Individual cDNA molecules were tagged with unique molecular identifiers. TCRdb reprocessed the 5' RACE reads with MiXCR, giving one entry per CDR3 protein. The table records tens of thousands of distinct CDR3 sequences, approximately 14% of them present only once. Trimming left V 3 bases short and J 5 bases short, with 14 bases between. The CDR3 length is 14 residues. Germline-derived CDR1 and CDR2 are SGHTA and FQGNSA. This receptor was taken from an adult who was a healthcare worker with PCR-confirmed SARS-CoV-2 infection or an uninfected control (not recorded which). Sequencing used whole blood. The chain is built from TRBV7-2 and TRBJ2-7; D not resolved. The CDR3 region is CASSFTTRGDEQYF. The CDR3 DNA is TGTGCCAGCAGCTTCACAACCCGTGGCGACGAGCAGTACTTC.